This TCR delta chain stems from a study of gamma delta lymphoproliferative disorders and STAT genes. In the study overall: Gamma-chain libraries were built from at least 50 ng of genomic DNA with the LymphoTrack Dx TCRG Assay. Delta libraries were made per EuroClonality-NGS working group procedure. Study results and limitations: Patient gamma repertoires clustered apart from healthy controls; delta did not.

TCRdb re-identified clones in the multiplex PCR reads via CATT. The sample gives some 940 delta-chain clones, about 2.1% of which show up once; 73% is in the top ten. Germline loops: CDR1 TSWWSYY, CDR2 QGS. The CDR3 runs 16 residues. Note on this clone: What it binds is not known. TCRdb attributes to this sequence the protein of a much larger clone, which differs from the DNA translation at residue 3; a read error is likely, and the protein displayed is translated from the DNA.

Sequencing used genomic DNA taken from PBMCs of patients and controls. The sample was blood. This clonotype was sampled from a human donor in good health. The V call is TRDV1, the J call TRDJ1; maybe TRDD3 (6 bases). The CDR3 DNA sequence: TGTGCTCCTGGGGAAAGCTACGTCTGGGACACCGATAAACTCATCTTT. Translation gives CAPGESYVWDTDKLIF.